Below, 28 T cell receptor beta chains from the same sample are listed, as sequenced in a study of T-cell reconstitution after alpha-beta-depleted transplantation in children. As it was prepared, the TCRbeta library received unique molecular identifiers. Via MiXCR, TCRdb re-called the PCR reads, giving one row per CDR3 protein. The data hold approximately 210,000 distinct CDR3 sequences, with roughly 18% observed a single time. This sample comprised PBMCs, mostly from graft donor cells, obtained 360 days after TCRalphabeta/CD19-depleted stem cell transplant. Receptors originate from a male patient between 2 and 10 years old who had a stem cell transplant for acute lymphoblastic leukemia, so the T cells may come from the graft donor.

This clonotype was observed a few times. The V call is TRBV6-1, the J call TRBJ2-7, with 8 bases matching TRBD2. V was clipped by 6 bases and J by 3 bases; unmatched bases: 4. The CDR3 is made up of 13 amino acids. From germline, CDR1 is MNHNS and CDR2 SASEGT. CDR3 region: CASRPTSGYEQYF. CDR3 in DNA: TGTGCCAGCAGGCCTACTAGCGGCTACGAGCAGTACTTC.

A few counts support this clonotype. V gene TRBV10-3 combines with J gene TRBJ2-1; 8 bases fit TRBD1. V lost 4 bases, J lost 5 bases, and 7 bases stayed unmatched. The CDR3 length is 15 residues. The germline gives CDR1 ENHRY, CDR2 SYGVKD. CDR3 sequence: CAISASTGVHNEQFF. For the CDR3, the DNA is TGTGCCATCAGTGCCTCGACAGGGGTACACAATGAGCAGTTCTTC.

This clonotype came up many times. The chain is built from TRBV15 and TRBJ2-1; TRBD2 is a possible D gene (5 bases). This CDR3 region has 20 residues. V lost 0 bases and J 3 bases, leaving 24 bases between the germline ends. The germline gives CDR1 LNHNV, CDR2 YYDKDF (reference sequence). CDR3 loop: CATSRESGSEPFFRYNEQFF. Written as DNA, the CDR3 is TGTGCCACCAGCAGAGAGTCTGGTAGCGAACCCTTCTTTCGCTACAATGAGCAGTTCTTC.

In this sample, this clonotype turned up a few times. V usage is TRBV7-9 and J usage is TRBJ2-7; the D is unclear. The V gene lost 2 bases and the J gene lost 7 bases, with 15 bases spanning the gap. CDR3 size: 14 residues. Germline V gene sequence: CDR1 SEHNR, CDR2 FQNEAQ (reference sequence). The CDR3 spells CASSLLTGPWEQYF. CDR3 in DNA: TGTGCCAGCAGCTTACTCACGGGTCCTTGGGAGCAGTACTTC. The full variable domain, with the rest looked up from reference TRBV7-9 and TRBJ2-7, is DTGVSQNPRHKITKRGQNVTFRCDPISEHNRLYWYRQTLGQGPEFLTYFQNEAQLEKSRLLSDRFSAERPKGSFSTLEIQRTEQGDSAMYLCASSLLTGPWEQYFGPGTRLTVT.

This chain uses TRBV5-1 with TRBJ2-1, with 9 bases matching TRBD1. J was trimmed by 3 bases and V by 3 bases; bases with no gene match: 4. The CDR3 loop spans 15 amino acids. Germline-derived CDR1 and CDR2 are SGHRS and YFSETQ. The CDR3 loop is CASSSTGGYYNEQFF. CDR3 coding DNA: TGCGCCAGCAGCTCCACAGGGGGCTACTACAATGAGCAGTTCTTC.

CDR3 amino acids: CASSLGTPRADTQYF. In DNA, the CDR3 is TGTGCCAGCAGCTTGGGGACCCCAAGGGCAGATACGCAGTATTTT. The chain has TRBV5-6 and TRBJ2-3; no definite D call. Germline values: CDR1 SGHDT, CDR2 YYEEEE. The V end was cut by 0 bases, the J end by 4 bases, with 12 bases between. There are 15 residues in the CDR3.

This clonotype was seen only a few times. The rearrangement links TRBV12-3 or TRBV12-4 to TRBJ2-5; no definite D call. V dropped 8 bases and J dropped 5 bases, with 15 bases sitting between them. The CDR3 runs 13 residues. The CDR3 spells CASRVIAAETQYF. The CDR3 nucleotides read TGTGCCAGCCGTGTCATAGCCGCGGAGACCCAGTACTTC.

The CDR3 coding sequence is TGTGCCAGCAGTCGCCGACTAGCGGGGGGCCGGGAGACCCAGTACTTC. This gives the protein CASSRRLAGGRETQYF. This rearrangement joins TRBV6-1 to TRBJ2-5, with 13 bases matching TRBD2. Germline V gene sequence: CDR1 MNHNS, CDR2 SASEGT. This CDR3 has 16 amino acids. Trimming at V came to 5 bases and at J to 5 bases, leaving 8 bases not matched to a gene.

The chain recombines TRBV7-2 with TRBJ2-4; D possibly corresponds to TRBD1 (6 bases). Per germline, CDR1 SGHTA and CDR2 FQGNSA. V gave up 10 bases and J gave up 8 bases, with 18 bases separating them. The length of the CDR3 is 13 residues. The CDR3 region has the DNA TGTGCCACCAAAGGCAGGGGTGATGACATTCAGTACTTC. Residues: CATKGRGDDIQYF.

This clonotype was found a few times. V is TRBV3-1 and J is TRBJ2-3, with D possibly matching TRBD2 (6 bases). The CDR3 length is 17 residues. The germline V gene encodes CDR1 LGHDT and CDR2 YNNKEL (reference sequence). V lost 0 bases to trimming and J lost 2 bases, with 15 bases between them. The CDR3 DNA is TGTGCCAGCAGCCAAGAAGAAGGTAGCGGTTTCACAGATACGCAGTATTTT. It is translated as CASSQEEGSGFTDTQYF.

There are a few counts of this clonotype. V and J are TRBV5-1 and TRBJ1-4, with D unresolved. The V and J ends lost 0 bases and 0 bases respectively, with 6 bases between them. Germline values: CDR1 SGHRS, CDR2 YFSETQ. The CDR3 loop spans 15 amino acids. The DNA of the CDR3 is TGCGCCAGCAGCTTGGCCTTTGCAACTAATGAAAAACTGTTTTTT. Protein sequence: CASSLAFATNEKLFF.

The CDR3 DNA follows: TGTGCCAGCAGTTACCCGGCAGGGTCATCGGGGGAGACCCAGTACTTC. Its protein product is CASSYPAGSSGETQYF. V is TRBV6-5 and J is TRBJ2-5; possibly TRBD1 or TRBD2 for D (5 bases each). Trimming shortened V by 2 bases and J by 5 bases, and 18 bases separated the two germline ends. CDR1 is MNHEY and CDR2 is SVGAGI in the germline V gene. The CDR3 sequence is 16 residues long.

The chain is built from TRBV5-5 and TRBJ1-1, with TRBD1 identical over 9 bases. The J segment lost 3 bases and the V segment lost 3 bases, leaving 6 bases of the junction unmatched. CDR3 length equals 15 residues. From germline, CDR1 is SGHKS and CDR2 YYEKEE (reference sequence). CDR3 amino acids: CASSSGTGYYTEAFF. CDR3 DNA sequence: TGTGCCAGCAGCTCCGGGACAGGGTATTACACTGAAGCTTTCTTT.

V and J are TRBV5-1 and TRBJ2-3, with 10 bases fitting TRBD1. CDR3 length equals 14 residues. V shed 5 bases, J shed 4 bases, and the junction held 4 bases outside the gene matches. Germline V gene lookup returns CDR1 SGHRS and CDR2 YFSETQ. This chain's CDR3 is CASRQGQGPDTQYF. The CDR3 DNA is TGCGCCAGCAGACAGGGACAGGGGCCAGATACGCAGTATTTT.

This clonotype has at least ten counts. V and J are TRBV7-2 and TRBJ2-3, with 8 positions matching TRBD2. The CDR3 runs to 15 residues. Germline V CDR1 and CDR2: SGHTA, FQGNSA. The junction had 7 bases not matched to a gene; V was cut back by 5 bases and J by 3 bases. The CDR3 nucleotides read TGTGCCAGCAGCGTCGACGGGGGGGCGACAGATACGCAGTATTTT. It is translated as CASSVDGGATDTQYF.

V and J are TRBV27 and TRBJ2-5; the match to TRBD2 covers 7 bases. This CDR3 is built from 16 residues. J gave up 6 bases and V 2 bases, and 12 bases lay outside the gene matches. Germline V gene data show CDR1 as MNHEY and CDR2 as SMNVEV (reference sequence). CDR3 in DNA: TGTGCCAGCAGTTTAATGTTGACGGGGGGTTGGCAGACCCAGTACTTC. Its protein product is CASSLMLTGGWQTQYF.

This clonotype was seen more than once but under ten times. This chain uses TRBV6-5 with TRBJ1-1, with TRBD1 identical over 7 bases. Looked up from germline, CDR1 is MNHEY and CDR2 is SVGAGI. The CDR3 is made up of 14 amino acids. With 4 bases clipped from V and 3 bases from J, the junction kept 5 bases outside the gene matches. For the CDR3, the DNA is TGTGCCAGCAGTTTACAGGGGAAGGACACTGAAGCTTTCTTT. Amino acid sequence: CASSLQGKDTEAFF.

This clonotype occurred many times. The V gene is TRBV20-1, the J gene TRBJ2-7; D gene ambiguous. The CDR3 contains 11 residues. Germline V gives CDR1 DFQATT, CDR2 SNEGSKA (reference sequence). The ends were cut back, 1 base at V and 7 bases at J, with 8 bases in the middle. CDR3 in amino acids: CSARVSIEQYF. The CDR3 DNA reads as TGCAGTGCTAGAGTTTCTATAGAGCAGTACTTC.

The chain uses TRBV7-2 and TRBJ1-2; D is uncertain. Germline V gene sequence: CDR1 SGHTA, CDR2 FQGNSA. The CDR3 spans 14 residues. The V end was cut by 5 bases, the J end by 1 base, with 11 bases between. CDR3 bases: TGTGCCAGCAGCCAACACCAAATTAACTATGGCTACACCTTC. Protein: CASSQHQINYGYTF.

This clonotype was detected a few times. The chain links TRBV20-1 to TRBJ1-5, with a possible D match to TRBD1 (5 bases). The V gene's germline CDR1 is DFQATT and CDR2 SNEGSKA (reference sequence). This CDR3 contains 18 residues. Trimming left V 4 bases short and J 8 bases short, with 30 bases between. The CDR3 bases are TGCAGTGCTAAGAATAGACAGAACGGACCCCCCTACTTGGAGCCCCAGCATTTT. Protein: CSAKNRQNGPPYLEPQHF.

This clonotype was seen a few times. The chain joins TRBV24-1 to TRBJ2-7, with TRBD1 matching 8 bases. CDR3 length: 13 residues. Trimming took 4 bases from V and 6 from J; bases not matched to a gene: 4. CDR1 is KGHDR and CDR2 is SFDVKD in the germline V gene. CDR3 sequence (DNA): TGTGCCACCAGTGAGCTGACAGGGGCCGAGCAGTACTTC. This gives the protein CATSELTGAEQYF.

The V call is TRBV12-3 or TRBV12-4, the J call TRBJ2-7; 12 bases map to TRBD1. Trimming removed 0 bases from V and 3 bases from J; junction bases left unmatched: 3. The CDR3 length is 16 residues. The CDR3 DNA follows: TGTGCCAGCAGTTTAGCGGGGACAGGGGGCCGCTACGAGCAGTACTTC. This translates into CASSLAGTGGRYEQYF.

This clonotype has a handful of counts. The V and J genes are TRBV12-3 or TRBV12-4 and TRBJ2-1; 7 bases agree with TRBD1. With 5 bases clipped from V and 6 bases from J, the junction kept 4 bases outside the gene matches. The CDR3 sequence is 13 residues long. This CDR3 reads CASSPGTANEQFF. The CDR3 bases are TGTGCCAGCAGTCCCGGGACAGCCAATGAGCAGTTCTTC.

The V call is TRBV12-3 or TRBV12-4, the J call TRBJ2-2; 8 positions match TRBD1. The V segment lost 3 bases and the J segment 3 bases; nucleotides outside the gene matches: 3. The CDR3 sequence is 15 residues long. This CDR3 reads CASSLQDRDTGELFF. The CDR3 DNA sequence: TGTGCCAGCAGTTTGCAGGACAGGGACACCGGGGAGCTGTTTTTT.

This chain links TRBV5-6 with TRBJ2-7; no clear D. CDR1 is SGHDT, CDR2 YYEEEE, per germline. The CDR3 runs 14 residues. Trimming removed 4 bases at V and 3 bases at J, with 14 bases between. The CDR3 bases are TGTGCCAGCAGCAGCCAATGGCAGAGCTACGAGCAGTACTTC. The encoded protein is CASSSQWQSYEQYF.

The chain combines TRBV29-1 with TRBJ2-2; 8 positions match TRBD1. V lost 6 bases, J lost 2 bases, and 8 bases stayed unmatched. The CDR3 extends over 15 amino acids. CDR1 SQVTM and CDR2 ANQGSEA come from the germline V gene. As DNA, the CDR3 is TGCAGCGTCCCTTTACAGGGGGGTAACACCGGGGAGCTGTTTTTT. Amino acids: CSVPLQGGNTGELFF.

J is TRBJ1-4 and V is TRBV15, with no clear D. V lost 3 bases, J lost 8 bases, and 10 bases lay in between. This CDR3 has 13 amino acids. The germline V gene encodes CDR1 LNHNV and CDR2 YYDKDF (reference sequence). The CDR3 region is CATSSLRTEKLFF. As DNA, the CDR3 is TGTGCCACCAGCAGCCTACGAACCGAAAAACTGTTTTTT.

The V and J genes are TRBV11-2 and TRBJ2-1; D is perhaps TRBD2 (5 bases). The germline V gene encodes CDR1 SGHAT and CDR2 FQNNGV. The CDR3 spans 14 residues. The V gene lost 2 bases and the J gene lost 4 bases, with 9 bases spanning the gap. This CDR3 is CASSLISVYNEQFF. CDR3 nucleotides: TGTGCCAGCAGCTTAATTAGCGTATACAATGAGCAGTTCTTC.